Listed here are 32 T cell receptor beta chains from one sample, sequenced in a study of shared clonotypes between healthy human individuals. Data came from immunoSEQ multiplex PCR; TCRdb stores just in-frame clones and leaves some out. The sample has approximately 440,000 clones; roughly three quarters are singletons. The sample comprised PBMCs. These receptors all stem from a woman aged 40 to 49 in good health. Some clones in this sample may be carry-over from other donors' samples.

This chain joins TRBV18 and TRBJ1-4; weak D call: TRBD1 (5 bases). Trimming stripped 0 bases from V and 0 bases from J, with 8 bases between. The CDR3 consists of 16 residues. Germline V lookup: CDR1 KGHSH, CDR2 LQKENI. In nucleotides, the CDR3 is TGTGCCAGCTCACCACCGGGGCAGGCAACTAATGAAAAACTGTTTTTT. Protein: CASSPPGQATNEKLFF.

This clone has only one observation. V is TRBV30 and J is TRBJ1-2; a weak D match, TRBD1 (6 bases). There are 13 residues in the CDR3. Trimming shortened V by 4 bases and J by 4 bases, and 13 bases separated the two germline ends. From germline, CDR1 is GTSNPN and CDR2 SVGIG (reference sequence). Written as DNA, the CDR3 is TGTGCCTGGAAGACAGGACGGCTCTATGGCTACACCTTC. Translated, it gives CAWKTGRLYGYTF.

The rearrangement joins TRBV2 to TRBJ2-1, with 7 bases matching TRBD2. Germline values: CDR1 SNHLY, CDR2 FYNNEI. The CDR3 is made up of 14 amino acids. Trimming removed 6 bases from V and 6 bases from J; junction bases left unmatched: 8. The CDR3 region is CASSTQRDGNEQFF. The CDR3 bases are TGTGCCAGCAGCACCCAGCGGGACGGCAATGAGCAGTTCTTC.

The chain joins TRBV19 to TRBJ1-2; D is unclear. Per the germline V gene, CDR1 is LNHDA and CDR2 is SQIVND (reference sequence). This CDR3 has 15 residues. The V gene lost 5 bases and the J gene lost 5 bases, with 18 bases spanning the gap. The CDR3 DNA follows: TGTGCCAGTAGTGGGTCTTTTGGACGGACGTATGGCTACACCTTC. Residues: CASSGSFGRTYGYTF.

The V and J genes are TRBV27 and TRBJ2-7; 7 bases line up with TRBD1. This CDR3 region has 15 residues. Germline loops: CDR1 MNHEY, CDR2 SMNVEV (reference sequence). Losses at the gene ends were 5 bases for V and 4 bases for J; bases not matched to a gene: 11. The CDR3 here is CASSPYRGPIYEQYF. CDR3 coding DNA: TGTGCCAGCAGTCCATACAGGGGACCAATTTACGAGCAGTACTTC.

The chain uses TRBV15 and TRBJ2-4; TRBD1 aligns across 11 bases. The germline gives CDR1 LNHNV, CDR2 YYDKDF (reference sequence). The CDR3 totals 16 residues. V lost 5 bases, J lost 0 bases, and 3 bases stayed unmatched. The CDR3 here is CATSVGQGVAKNIQYF. In DNA, the CDR3 is TGTGCCACCAGCGTGGGACAGGGGGTAGCCAAAAACATTCAGTACTTC.

The chain links TRBV5-1 to TRBJ2-2; TRBD1 aligns across 7 bases. This CDR3 is built from 14 residues. V lost 1 base to trimming and J lost 7 bases; unmatched junction nucleotides: 4. CDR1 and CDR2 from the germline V gene are SGHRS and YFSETQ. CDR3: CASSLRQGVGELFF. In DNA, the CDR3 is TGCGCCAGCAGCTTGCGCCAGGGGGTCGGGGAGCTGTTTTTT.

The chain is built from TRBV19 and TRBJ2-1; unclear D gene. The V end lost 3 bases, the J end lost 4 bases, and 13 bases lay between the germline ends. The CDR3 runs to 15 residues. The V gene's germline CDR1 is LNHDA and CDR2 SQIVND (reference sequence). Written as DNA, the CDR3 is TGTGCCAGTAGTATCTGGGCTTCTCGATACAATGAGCAGTTCTTC. Translated, it gives CASSIWASRYNEQFF.

In its sample, this clone was seen once. The rearrangement joins TRBV27 to TRBJ2-7, with D maybe TRBD2 (6 bases). CDR3 length equals 15 residues. CDR1 and CDR2 from the germline V gene are MNHEY and SMNVEV (reference sequence). Deletions cut 5 bases from V and 4 bases from J, with 18 bases between. As DNA, the CDR3 is TGTGCCAGCAGTAGTAGACTAGTTTCGCGGTACGAGCAGTACTTC. Protein sequence: CASSSRLVSRYEQYF.

The chain uses TRBV30 and TRBJ1-2; D uncertain. The CDR3 contains 12 residues. Germline-derived CDR1 and CDR2 are GTSNPN and SVGIG (reference sequence). The V end lost 5 bases, the J end lost 7 bases, and 14 bases lay between the germline ends. The CDR3 coding sequence is TGTGCCTGGGGACGCTCGGAATCTGGCTACACCTTC. Protein: CAWGRSESGYTF. Supplemented by reference TRBV30 and TRBJ1-2, the full variable domain reads SQTIHQWPATLVQPVGSPLSLECTVEGTSNPNLYWYRQAAGRGLQLLFYSVGIGQISSEVPQNLSASRPQDRQFILSSKKLLLSDSGFYLCAWGRSESGYTFGSGTRLTVV.

The V call is TRBV5-1, the J call TRBJ1-1; TRBD1 might be the D (6 bases). Between the trimmed V and J ends, which lost 1 base and 6 bases, there was a span of 13 bases. The CDR3 is 14 residues long. Germline CDR1 is SGHRS and CDR2 is YFSETQ. The CDR3 protein is CASSLRGGDAEAFF. For the CDR3, the DNA is TGCGCCAGCAGCTTGAGAGGGGGTGACGCTGAAGCTTTCTTT. Using reference TRBV5-1 and TRBJ1-1 for the parts outside the CDR3, the full variable domain is KAGVTQTPRYLIKTRGQQVTLSCSPISGHRSVSWYQQTPGQGLQFLFEYFSETQRNKGNFPGRFSGRQFSNSRSEMNVSTLELGDSALYLCASSLRGGDAEAFFGQGTRLTVV.

The chain couples TRBV9 to TRBJ1-2, with 7 bases fitting TRBD1. Germline CDR1 reads SGDLS; CDR2 reads YYNGEE. J lost 7 bases, V lost 7 bases, and 7 bases had no gene match. This CDR3 spans 12 amino acids. The CDR3 nucleotides are TGTGCCAGCCTCGGCCAGGGGGTTGGCTACACCTTC. Translation gives CASLGQGVGYTF.

This clone occurred a few times. V gene TRBV6-6 combines with J gene TRBJ2-1; TRBD1 or TRBD2 may be the D gene (7 bases each). The V and J ends lost 8 bases and 7 bases respectively, with 15 bases between them. Looked up from germline, CDR1 is MNHNY and CDR2 is SVGAGI (reference sequence). The CDR3 has 13 amino acids. CDR3 amino acids: CASVRGEGNEQFF. CDR3 coding DNA: TGTGCCAGCGTCAGGGGGGAGGGAAATGAGCAGTTCTTC.

Points on this clone: With only one base between it and a far larger clone, this is likely a read error. The CDR3 ends on some other residue instead of the conserved phenylalanine or tryptophan, so this is likely a read error. This chain joins TRBV28 and TRBJ1-1; D gene uncertain. The V end was cut by 6 bases, the J end by 3 bases, with 8 bases between. The CDR3 sequence is 12 residues long. Germline values: CDR1 MDHEN, CDR2 SYDVKM. The chain's CDR3 is CASSKKDTEAFL. The CDR3 DNA reads TGTGCCAGCAGCAAAAAGGACACTGAAGCTTTCCTT.

The rearrangement joins TRBV5-1 to TRBJ1-1; D is perhaps TRBD1 (5 bases). Germline CDR1 reads SGHRS; CDR2 reads YFSETQ. Trimming pared 2 bases from V and 0 bases from J, leaving 8 bases between. This CDR3 region has 14 residues. The CDR3 here is CASSLSGLNTEAFF. CDR3 bases: TGCGCCAGCAGCTTATCAGGGTTGAACACTGAAGCTTTCTTT.

This clone came up once. The chain is built from TRBV18 and TRBJ2-1; 12 bases map to TRBD2. V trimming: 4 bases; J trimming: 10 bases; junction bases outside the gene matches: 14. The V gene's germline CDR1 is KGHSH and CDR2 LQKENI. There are 17 residues in the CDR3. Here the CDR3 reads CASSRGLAGFPKGEQFF. In DNA form, the CDR3 reads TGTGCCAGCTCACGTGGACTAGCGGGATTCCCAAAGGGGGAGCAGTTCTTC.

This rearrangement joins TRBV5-1 to TRBJ1-3, with 7 bases lining up with TRBD1. CDR1 is SGHRS and CDR2 is YFSETQ in the germline V gene. CDR3 length: 15 amino acids. The trim removed 4 bases at V and 4 bases at J, leaving 8 bases unmatched. The CDR3 loop reads CASSPTGTSGNTIYF. The CDR3 nucleotides are TGCGCCAGCAGCCCGACAGGGACGTCCGGAAACACCATATATTTT.

The rearrangement uses TRBV5-1 and TRBJ2-7; 10 nucleotides align to TRBD2. V trimming: 2 bases; J trimming: 4 bases; junction bases outside the gene matches: 6. The CDR3 contains 15 residues. CDR1 SGHRS and CDR2 YFSETQ come from the germline V gene. CDR3 sequence reads: CASSFPSGSFYEQYF. CDR3 coding DNA: TGCGCCAGCAGCTTCCCTAGCGGGAGTTTTTACGAGCAGTACTTC.

For this clone: The sample contains more than one DNA sequence encoding this CDR3. This sequence joins TRBV7-9 and TRBJ2-7, with TRBD1 as a possible D gene (5 bases). Trimming took off 0 bases at V and 4 bases at J, with 7 bases between the two ends. The CDR3 is 13 residues long. CDR1 is SEHNR and CDR2 is FQNEAQ in the germline V gene (reference sequence). As DNA, the CDR3 is TGTGCCAGCAGCTTAGCGGGGCTTTACGAGCAGTACTTC. Translation: CASSLAGLYEQYF.

The chain is built from TRBV15 and TRBJ1-4; D may be TRBD1 (5 bases). CDR3 length: 15 amino acids. The germline V and J ends were trimmed by 1 base and 8 bases, with 14 bases remaining between them. Germline lookup yields CDR1 LNHNV and CDR2 YYDKDF (reference sequence). CDR3: CATSRAQGKGEKLFF. CDR3 DNA sequence: TGTGCCACCAGCAGAGCTCAGGGAAAGGGGGAAAAACTGTTTTTT. Full variable domain (remainder filled in from reference TRBV15 and TRBJ1-4): DAMVIQNPRYQVTQFGKPVTLSCSQTLNHNVMYWYQQKSSQAPKLLFHYYDKDFNNEADTPDNFQSRRPNTSFCFLDIRSPGLGDTAMYLCATSRAQGKGEKLFFGSGTQLSVL.

This clone was detected only a few times. A much larger clone differs by one base, so this may be a read error. The chain combines TRBV29-1 with TRBJ2-7; 9 positions agree with TRBD1. V shed 5 bases, J shed 6 bases, and the junction held 14 bases outside the gene matches. The CDR3 covers 15 residues. Germline CDR1 is SQVTM and CDR2 is ANQGSEA. The CDR3 here is CSVTPIQGALGEQYF. For the CDR3, the DNA is TGCAGCGTTACGCCAATACAGGGGGCGCTTGGCGAGCAGTACTTC.

This clone was seen a few times. The rearrangement joins TRBV7-3 to TRBJ1-1, with D uncertain. In germline, CDR1 is SGHTA, CDR2 FQGTGA. This CDR3 comprises 19 residues. Trimming took off 2 bases at V and 0 bases at J, with 22 bases between the two ends. DNA for the CDR3: TGTGCCAGCAGCTTAGAACCCGCCGGGCGCGGTTTCATGAACACTGAAGCTTTCTTT. This gives the protein CASSLEPAGRGFMNTEAFF.

The gene calls are TRBV27 and TRBJ2-5; 9 bases align to TRBD1. With 5 bases clipped from V and 7 bases from J, the junction kept 5 bases outside the gene matches. CDR3 length: 13 residues. Germline-derived CDR1 and CDR2 are MNHEY and SMNVEV (reference sequence). The CDR3 loop is CASSTLQGATQYF. CDR3 nucleotide sequence: TGTGCCAGCAGTACCCTACAGGGGGCGACCCAGTACTTC.

The rearrangement uses TRBV29-1 and TRBJ2-1; 11 positions agree with TRBD2. J lost 8 bases, V lost 2 bases, and 8 bases had no gene match. The CDR3 is made up of 15 amino acids. Germline V gene sequence: CDR1 SQVTM, CDR2 ANQGSEA. The CDR3 spells CSVETGLAGGDEQFF. Written as DNA, the CDR3 is TGCAGCGTTGAAACGGGGCTAGCGGGAGGCGATGAGCAGTTCTTC.

This chain links TRBV30 with TRBJ1-2; D perhaps matches TRBD1 (6 bases). Germline V gene lookup returns CDR1 GTSNPN and CDR2 SVGIG (reference sequence). This CDR3 has 14 amino acids. With 2 bases removed from V and 3 bases from J, the gap between germline ends came to 13 bases. This CDR3 is CAWSQGGVDYGYTF. The CDR3 nucleotides are TGTGCCTGGAGTCAAGGGGGGGTCGACTATGGCTACACCTTC.

This clone was counted once. The chain couples TRBV28 to TRBJ1-5; no reliable D call. Trimming cost V 6 bases and J 6 bases, with 9 bases left between them. The CDR3 loop spans 12 amino acids. Germline-derived CDR1 and CDR2 are MDHEN and SYDVKM. The CDR3, as DNA: TGTGCCAGCAGCATGTGGGGTCAGCCCCAGCATTTT. Residues: CASSMWGQPQHF.

The chain carries TRBV30 and TRBJ2-7; D is possibly TRBD1 (5 bases). With the DNA end fitting TRBJ2-5 better, the J assignment may be wrong. This CDR3 is 15 amino acids long. Looked up from germline, CDR1 is GTSNPN and CDR2 is SVGIG (reference sequence). The CDR3 DNA sequence: TGTGCCTGGAGTGTCGGTGCAGGGCTGCAAGAGACCCAGTACTTC. Its translation is CAWSVGAGLQETQYF.

V and J are TRBV27 and TRBJ2-2, with D unclear. The CDR3 spans 12 residues. Germline-derived CDR1 and CDR2 are MNHEY and SMNVEV (reference sequence). The V and J ends lost 2 bases and 5 bases respectively, with 3 bases between them. Here the CDR3 DNA reads TGTGCCAGCAGTTTAGGGACCGGGGAGCTGTTTTTT. This translates into CASSLGTGELFF.

In its sample, this clone was seen a few times. CDR3 region: CASSETGGGTQPQHF. CDR3 DNA: TGCGCCAGCAGCGAAACAGGAGGGGGGACTCAGCCCCAGCATTTT. This chain links TRBV10-2 with TRBJ1-5, with a tentative D call TRBD1 (6 bases). Germline loops: CDR1 WSHSY, CDR2 SAAADI. The CDR3 loop spans 15 amino acids. The ends were cut back, 6 bases at V and 6 bases at J, with 18 bases in the middle.

This clone has more than one count but fewer than ten. V and J are TRBV5-1 and TRBJ2-5; D is ambiguous. The CDR3 is made up of 13 amino acids. CDR1 SGHRS and CDR2 YFSETQ come from the germline V gene. V dropped 0 bases and J dropped 1 base, with 4 bases sitting between them. DNA of the CDR3: TGCGCCAGCAGCTTGGACCCCCAAGAGACCCAGTACTTC. Its translation: CASSLDPQETQYF.

The chain couples TRBV7-2 to TRBJ2-7; no clear D gene. Germline V gene sequence: CDR1 SGHTA, CDR2 FQGNSA. Trimming stripped 5 bases from V and 0 bases from J, with 14 bases between. The CDR3 has 15 residues. This chain's CDR3 is CASSPRRSGSYEQYF. CDR3 nucleotide sequence: TGTGCCAGCAGCCCCCGCCGGTCAGGCTCCTACGAGCAGTACTTC. The variable domain in full, completed from reference TRBV7-2 and TRBJ2-7, reads GAGVSQSPSNKVTEKGKDVELRCDPISGHTALYWYRQSLGQGLEFLIYFQGNSAPDKSGLPSDRFSAERTGGSVSTLTIQRTQQEDSAVYLCASSPRRSGSYEQYFGPGTRLTVT.

The chain links TRBV7-9 to TRBJ1-1; D may be TRBD1 (5 bases). V was pared by 1 base and J by 1 base, with 16 bases between. The CDR3 is 17 amino acids. The germline CDR1 and CDR2 sequences are SEHNR and FQNEAQ (reference sequence). CDR3 protein: CASSLDVGAVPNTEAFF. The CDR3 DNA reads as TGTGCCAGCAGCTTAGATGTAGGGGCGGTTCCGAACACTGAAGCTTTCTTT.